This T cell receptor (beta chain) was observed in a study of response to subunit inactivated influenza vaccine. The ends were cut back, 0 bases at V and 7 bases at J, with 4 bases in the middle. The CDR3 runs to 12 residues. The germline V gene encodes CDR1 SGHDT and CDR2 YYEEEE. TCRdb re-analysed the RT-PCR reads in MiXCR, keeping a single row per CDR3 protein. Here the sample spans about 520,000 distinct CDR3 sequences, about 25% being singletons. The sample was CD4+ T cells sorted from PBMCs, taken about 5 days after vaccination. This chain uses TRBV5-6 with TRBJ2-2, with unresolved D. The clonotype originates from a man aged 50 or older who received an inactivated influenza vaccine. CDR3 residues: CASSLAGGELFF. CDR3 bases: TGTGCCAGCAGCTTGGCTGGCGGGGAGCTGTTTTTT.